In this sample, the clone carrying this T cell receptor (beta chain) turned up once. This sample stems from a study of blood T cell repertoires in COVID-19. Overall study context: PBMCs, B-cell-depleted T cells, or T cells provided the cDNA or gDNA that made up the material.

Source study methods: Reference gene primer amplification yielded estimated nucleated cell counts. Assay used: immunoSEQ multiplex PCR; TCRdb lists only in-frame clones, some missing. V and J calls and clone size are copied from that table; D and trimming were computed from the DNA. Of approximately 110,000 clones listed, around 88% are singletons. The receptor comes from a woman aged 45-65 years with active or convalescent COVID-19. The specimen sequenced was peripheral blood.

The DNA of the CDR3 is TGCGCCAGCAGCTTGGAAGTGACAGGGGTCTACGAGCAGTACTTC. It codes for CASSLEVTGVYEQYF. This chain connects TRBV5-1 to TRBJ2-7, with 8 nucleotides matching TRBD1. V was pared by 0 bases and J by 3 bases, with 5 bases of the junction left unmatched. The CDR3 totals 15 residues. CDR1 and CDR2 from the germline V gene are SGHRS and YFSETQ. Drawing the rest from reference TRBV5-1 and TRBJ2-7, the complete variable domain is KAGVTQTPRYLIKTRGQQVTLSCSPISGHRSVSWYQQTPGQGLQFLFEYFSETQRNKGNFPGRFSGRQFSNSRSEMNVSTLELGDSALYLCASSLEVTGVYEQYFGPGTRLTVT.